This is a list of T cell receptor beta chains from one sample in a study of radiotherapy plus CTLA-4 blockade in lung cancer. Sequencing used immunoSEQ multiplex PCR; TCRdb keeps in-frame clones, though not all of them. The table lists tens of thousands of clones, 70% to 85% of them singletons. The material sequenced was peripheral blood, taken from a patient treated with radiotherapy plus ipilimumab. The receptors here all came from a human donor with non-small cell lung cancer who had a partial response to radiotherapy plus ipilimumab. Both conserved end residues are part of each CDR3. The order of the fields is V gene, J gene, CDR3 protein.

TRBV6-1	TRBJ2-7	CASSLLGGTGGEQYF
TRBV10-3	TRBJ1-6	CAISETGENYNSPLHF
TRBV4-1	TRBJ2-7	CASSQGKTGVTYEQYF
TRBV5-4	TRBJ2-5	CASREGRQGRETQYF
TRBV28	TRBJ1-2	CASSLTGEAYGYTF
TRBV11-2	TRBJ1-1	CASSLVAGAGTEAFF
TRBV4-2	TRBJ2-3	CASSAPEVDTQYF
TRBV10-3	TRBJ2-3	CAIGPSHSSTDTQYF
TRBV7-3	TRBJ1-3	CASSPDGQFSGNTIYF
TRBV6-5	TRBJ1-5	CASRQDATNNQPQHF